The rows below give T cell receptor beta chains drawn from one sample of a study of blood T cell repertoires in COVID-19. Libraries were prepared by immunoSEQ multiplex PCR; TCRdb keeps only in-frame clonotypes and omits some of them. This table holds about 180,000 clones, about 82% found once. The sequenced sample was PBMCs or T cells enriched from blood (not recorded which). Source of these receptors: a woman in her twenties or thirties who had recovered from COVID-19. The CDR3 runs from the conserved cysteine through the conserved F or W. A D gene is named only where the DNA matches it firmly. Clone size is stated in some rows and not others, as once, few, many or a class when expanded.

d_call,clone_size,v_call,j_call,cdr3_aa,cdr3_nt
TRBD1,.,TRBV6-5,TRBJ1-4,CASRDRVGGKLFF,TGTGCCAGCAGGGACAGGGTGGGTGGAAAACTGTTTTTT
.,.,TRBV6-5,TRBJ1-2,CASGPRAYGYTF,TGTGCCAGCGGCCCGAGGGCTTATGGCTACACCTTC
.,.,TRBV19,TRBJ1-2,CAAREGESYGYTF,TGTGCGGCCCGGGAGGGGGAGTCGTATGGCTACACCTTC
.,.,TRBV7-2,TRBJ2-1,CASSPRWGTYNEQFF,TGTGCCAGCAGCCCGAGGTGGGGGACTTACAATGAGCAGTTCTTC
.,.,TRBV10-3,TRBJ1-2,CAIRDTPEVGYTF,TGTGCCATAAGGGACACCCCGGAGGTTGGCTACACCTTC
.,.,TRBV9,TRBJ2-7,CASSVEGYEQYF,TGTGCCAGCAGCGTAGAGGGGTACGAGCAGTACTTC
.,.,TRBV5-1,TRBJ2-7,CASSLDGRGAPTYEQYF,TGCGCCAGCAGCTTGGACGGGCGCGGGGCACCTACCTACGAGCAGTACTTC
.,.,TRBV7-6,TRBJ1-3,CASSLATGYGNTIYF,TGTGCCAGCAGCTTAGCTACAGGGTATGGAAACACCATATATTTT
TRBD2,.,TRBV7-8,TRBJ2-6,CASSYRVAGGSGANVLTF,TGTGCCAGCAGCTACCGAGTCGCGGGAGGTTCTGGGGCCAACGTCCTGACTTTC
.,.,TRBV5-1,TRBJ2-7,CASKMATSYEQYF,TGCGCCAGCAAAATGGCCACATCCTACGAGCAGTACTTC
TRBD1,.,TRBV28,TRBJ1-1,CASSFRGTGKAFF,TGTGCCAGCAGTTTTAGAGGGACAGGGAAAGCTTTCTTT
TRBD1,.,TRBV12-3/TRBV12-4,TRBJ1-2,CASSLALGQGGTF,TGTGCCAGCAGTTTAGCCCTCGGACAGGGAGGCACCTTC
TRBD1,.,TRBV6-5,TRBJ2-1,CASSPSGTGTNEQFF,TGTGCCAGCAGTCCTTCCGGGACAGGGACCAATGAGCAGTTCTTC
.,.,TRBV3-1/TRBV3-2,TRBJ1-4,CASSFRTVGNEKLFF,TGTGCCAGCAGCTTTCGGACAGTAGGAAATGAAAAACTGTTTTTT
.,few,TRBV20-1,TRBJ2-7,CSASGVYEQYF,TGCAGTGCTAGCGGGGTCTACGAGCAGTACTTC
TRBD2,.,TRBV28,TRBJ2-7,CASSLSSGASYYEQYF,TGTGCCAGCAGTTTGTCTAGCGGAGCTTCCTATTACGAGCAGTACTTC
.,.,TRBV25-1,TRBJ1-6,CASSEYRDNSPLHF,TGTGCCAGCAGTGAGTACAGGGACAATTCACCCCTCCACTTT
TRBD1,.,TRBV28,TRBJ1-1,CASRGQGSSEAFF,TGTGCCAGCAGGGGACAGGGGTCCTCTGAAGCTTTCTTT
TRBD1,few,TRBV3-1/TRBV3-2,TRBJ1-2,CASSPTGTGYGYTF,TGTGCCAGCAGCCCGACCGGGACAGGCTATGGCTACACCTTC
TRBD1,.,TRBV28,TRBJ2-7,CASSEGQTYEQYF,TGTGCCAGCAGCGAGGGACAGACTTACGAGCAGTACTTC
.,.,TRBV21-1,TRBJ1-5,CASSSNSNQPQHF,TGTGCCAGCAGCTCCAATAGCAATCAGCCCCAGCATTTT
TRBD2,.,TRBV7-8,TRBJ2-1,CASSFPGTSSDEQFF,TGTGCCAGCAGCTTTCCCGGGACTAGTTCCGATGAGCAGTTCTTC
TRBD2,.,TRBV13,TRBJ2-2,CASSRLGGGRVTGELFF,TGTGCCAGCAGCCGACTGGGGGGAGGGCGCGTCACCGGGGAGCTGTTTTTT
TRBD2,.,TRBV5-4,TRBJ2-1,CASYPGTSGSHEQFF,TGTGCCAGTTACCCGGGGACTAGCGGGAGTCATGAGCAGTTCTTC
.,.,TRBV5-1,TRBJ1-3,CASSLAGTTGNTIYF,TGCGCCAGCAGCTTGGCGGGGACAACTGGAAACACCATATATTTT
TRBD2,.,TRBV27,TRBJ2-3,CASSNSLAGGPWDTQYF,TGTGCCAGCAGCAATAGCCTAGCGGGAGGGCCGTGGGATACGCAGTATTTT
TRBD1,.,TRBV7-9,TRBJ1-5,CASSQTGGSNQPQHF,TGTGCCAGCAGCCAGACAGGGGGTAGCAATCAGCCCCAGCATTTT
.,.,TRBV6-5,TRBJ2-7,CASSYGSEQYF,TGTGCCAGCAGTTACGGGAGCGAGCAGTACTTC
.,.,TRBV2,TRBJ1-5,CASTGQGTQPQHF,TGTGCCAGCACTGGGCAGGGGACGCAGCCCCAGCATTTT
TRBD2,.,TRBV5-1,TRBJ2-3,CASSFGRESTDTQYF,TGCGCCAGCAGCTTTGGGCGGGAGAGCACAGATACGCAGTATTTT
TRBD2,.,TRBV7-9,TRBJ2-1,CASSLGGRANEQFF,TGTGCCAGCAGCTTAGGCGGGAGGGCGAATGAGCAGTTCTTC
TRBD1,.,TRBV19,TRBJ1-5,CASSGQEQTFSNQPQHF,TGTGCCAGTAGTGGACAGGAGCAGACTTTTAGCAATCAGCCCCAGCATTTT
.,.,TRBV7-9,TRBJ1-4,CASSPRQLGRRGEKLFF,TGTGCCAGCAGCCCCCGCCAGCTGGGACGGAGGGGCGAAAAACTGTTTTTT
TRBD1,.,TRBV28,TRBJ1-2,CASSFSATGVGYTF,TGTGCCAGCAGTTTCAGTGCGACAGGGGTCGGCTACACCTTC
TRBD1,few,TRBV3-1/TRBV3-2,TRBJ1-5,CASSQNTGGEMPQHF,TGTGCCAGCAGCCAAAATACAGGGGGCGAGATGCCCCAGCATTTT
TRBD1,.,TRBV24-1,TRBJ2-5,CATSDWTGGRETQYF,TGTGCCACCAGTGATTGGACAGGGGGACGAGAGACCCAGTACTTC
.,.,TRBV19,TRBJ1-5,CASRFPISNQPQHF,TGTGCCAGTAGGTTCCCCATTAGCAATCAGCCCCAGCATTTT
.,.,TRBV18,TRBJ2-1,CASSPGAGENNEQFF,TGTGCCAGCTCACCGGGAGCCGGGGAGAACAATGAGCAGTTCTTC
TRBD1,few,TRBV5-1,TRBJ2-7,CASSGRTGGEEQYF,TGCGCCAGCAGCGGAAGGACAGGGGGAGAGGAGCAGTACTTC
TRBD1,.,TRBV7-8,TRBJ1-1,CASSLTGGTEAFF,TGTGCCAGCAGCTTAACAGGGGGGACTGAAGCTTTCTTT
.,.,TRBV30,TRBJ1-2,CAWSARTDGYTF,TGTGCCTGGAGTGCAAGGACAGATGGCTACACCTTC
TRBD2,few,TRBV29-1,TRBJ2-3,CSVLILAGGGDTQYF,TGCAGCGTGCTGATACTAGCGGGAGGAGGGGATACGCAGTATTTT
.,.,TRBV27,TRBJ1-5,CASSQGGGNQPQHF,TGTGCCAGCAGTCAAGGGGGGGGCAATCAGCCCCAGCATTTT
.,.,TRBV27,TRBJ2-7,CASSPPGYEQYF,TGTGCCAGCAGTCCCCCCGGCTACGAGCAGTACTTC
TRBD2,.,TRBV11-3,TRBJ2-3,CASSPSIGLAGADTQYF,TGTGCCAGCAGCCCCTCCATCGGGCTAGCGGGAGCAGATACGCAGTATTTT
.,.,TRBV18,TRBJ2-2,CASSPPGAGTSTGELFF,TGTGCCAGCTCACCACCGGGGGCAGGGACGAGCACCGGGGAGCTGTTTTTT
TRBD2,.,TRBV4-1,TRBJ2-4,CASSQTSGRSNIQYF,TGCGCCAGCAGCCAAACTAGCGGGAGGTCAAACATTCAGTACTTC
.,.,TRBV28,TRBJ2-7,CASSPLSGPLYEQYF,TGTGCCAGCAGTCCACTCTCAGGTCCCCTCTACGAGCAGTACTTC